Below are 3 T cell receptor beta chains sequenced from a single sample in a study of CD8+CD57+ T cells in acquired aplastic anemia. Patients who underwent sequencing had shown CD8+CD57+ cell expansion by flow cytometry. The use of genomic DNA as template underpinned the TCR beta VDJ and CDR3 profiling. TCRdb used MiXCR to reprocess the reads, holding one entry per CDR3 protein. The data hold fewer than 300,000 distinct CDR3 sequences, with 65% to 90% observed a single time. Input material: sorted CD4+, CD8+, or CD8+CD57+ T cells (not recorded which) from PBMCs. These receptors all stem from a human donor with aplastic anemia.

This clonotype was detected a few times. The rearrangement joins TRBV7-9 to TRBJ2-1; D possibly uses TRBD1 or TRBD2 (5 bases each). This CDR3 contains 16 residues. CDR1 SEHNR and CDR2 FQNEAQ come from the germline V gene (reference sequence). With 3 bases removed from V and 13 bases from J, the gap between germline ends came to 25 bases. Written as DNA, the CDR3 is TGTGCCAGCAGCTTTCATCCAGACGGGACGGCCCTTGCCCAGTTCTTC. Translating it yields CASSFHPDGTALAQFF.

This chain uses TRBV7-2 with TRBJ2-3; D not resolved. Trimming stripped 1 base from V and 4 bases from J, with 24 bases between. In germline, CDR1 is SGHTA, CDR2 FQGNSA. CDR3 length: 19 residues. The CDR3 coding sequence is TGTGCCAGCAGCTTAGGAGGCGGAAACGGTCCGGATGAGCCAGATACGCAGTATTTT. It yields the protein CASSLGGGNGPDEPDTQYF.

In regard to this clonotype: At one boundary the junction diverges from the germline segment, which might be a read error. V and J are TRBV7-2 and TRBJ1-2, with D hard to call. The CDR3 runs to 14 residues. Germline-derived CDR1 and CDR2 are SGHTA and FQGNSA. The CDR3 is CASSPHPEPYALSF. The CDR3, as DNA: TGTGCCAGCAGCCCTCATCCGGAGCCTTATGCCCTTTCCTTC.